This TCR beta chain is drawn from a study of shared clonotypes between healthy human individuals. Genomic DNA from each subset was divided evenly over several immunoSEQ plates. Clones were sequenced by immunoSEQ multiplex PCR, and TCRdb holds only the in-frame ones, with some missing. The data show 2 million to 3 million clones, with 90% to 95% seen just once and roughly 0.36% held by the top ten. Germline V lookup: CDR1 ENHRY, CDR2 SYGVKD. V lost 0 bases to trimming and J lost 5 bases, with 5 bases between them. CDR3 length: 12 residues. Nashville, Tennessee was home to all donors, who were Caucasian adults. This clone occurred once.

The V and J genes are TRBV10-3 and TRBJ2-7; D remains ambiguous. The sequencing sample was made of naive CD4+ T cells from PBMCs. Subset reported: CD45RA+ positively selected. This TCR derives from a man between 18 and 29 years old in good health. Some clones in this sample may be carry-over from other donors' samples. The CDR3 sequence is CAISESLNEQYF. The CDR3 DNA reads as TGTGCCATCAGTGAGTCCTTAAACGAGCAGTACTTC.